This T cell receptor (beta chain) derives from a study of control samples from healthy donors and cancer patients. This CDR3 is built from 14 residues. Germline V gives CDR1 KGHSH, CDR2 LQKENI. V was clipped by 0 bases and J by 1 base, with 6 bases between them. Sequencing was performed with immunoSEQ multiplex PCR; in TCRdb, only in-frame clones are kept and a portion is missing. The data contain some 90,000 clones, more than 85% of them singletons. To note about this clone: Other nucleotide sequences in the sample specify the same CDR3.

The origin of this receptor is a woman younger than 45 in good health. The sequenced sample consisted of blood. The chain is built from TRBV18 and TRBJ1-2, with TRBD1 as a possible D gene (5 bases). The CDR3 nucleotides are TGTGCCAGCTCACCACCGGGACTTAACTATGGCTACACCTTC. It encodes CASSPPGLNYGYTF.